The T cell receptor beta chain described here comes from a study of T cell responses to AZD1222 COVID-19 vaccine. Using immunoSEQ multiplex PCR, the repertoire was profiled, and TCRdb retains in-frame clones only, with some absent. The table lists about 110,000 clones, about 95% of them singletons. Germline V gene lookup returns CDR1 LNHDA and CDR2 SQIVND (reference sequence). This CDR3 region has 14 residues. V shed 3 bases and J shed 10 bases, with 16 bases lying between them. The sequences come from peripheral blood, collected 28 days after the second AZD1222 dose. V gene TRBV19 combines with J gene TRBJ2-1; D not certain. This clonotype was sampled from an adult who received the AZD1222 COVID-19 vaccine. CDR3 residues: CASSIPSGFREQFF. The CDR3 nucleotides are TGTGCCAGTAGTATTCCTTCTGGGTTCCGCGAGCAGTTCTTC. Complete variable domain (other parts from reference TRBV19 and TRBJ2-1): DGGITQSPKYLFRKEGQNVTLSCEQNLNHDAMYWYRQDPGQGLRLIYYSQIVNDFQKGDIAEGYSVSREKKESFPLTVTSAQKNPTAFYLCASSIPSGFREQFFGPGTRLTVL.